The 2 T cell receptor beta chains presented below share a single source sample, sequenced in a study of T cells in Graves' hyperthyroidism and ophthalmopathy. TCR beta CDR3 region amplification was performed from RNA transcripts. HTBI primers were used for first-round RT-PCR of the TCR CDR3. Via MiXCR, TCRdb re-called the multiplex PCR reads, giving one row per CDR3 protein. The sample carries about 640,000 distinct CDR3 sequences, about a fifth recorded once. What was sequenced was blood. These receptors originate from a young man with Graves' ophthalmopathy.

This chain joins TRBV27 and TRBJ2-3; D is unclear. This CDR3 has 15 amino acids. Germline CDR1 MNHEY, CDR2 SMNVEV (reference sequence). Trimming shortened V by 0 bases and J by 3 bases, and 10 bases separated the two germline ends. CDR3 nucleotide sequence: TGTGCCAGCAGTTTATCGGCGGTCCGGACAGATACGCAGTATTTT. Translation gives CASSLSAVRTDTQYF.

The chain carries TRBV6-2 or TRBV6-3 and TRBJ2-4; weak D call: TRBD1 (6 bases). V lost 5 bases and J lost 9, with 14 bases in between. CDR3 size: 13 residues. The germline V gene encodes CDR1 MNHEY and CDR2 SVGEGT. CDR3 DNA sequence: TGTGCCAGCAGTACCCGACAGGACGTCATTCAGTACTTC. Encoded protein: CASSTRQDVIQYF.